The rows below give T cell receptor beta chains drawn from one sample of a study of blood T cell repertoires in COVID-19. Method: immunoSEQ multiplex PCR; TCRdb's copy keeps in-frame clones and lacks some. The sample carries almost 200,000 clones, about 90% recorded once. Sequenced: PBMCs or T cells enriched from blood (not recorded which). All receptors come from a woman between 18 and 29 years old who had recovered from COVID-19. CDR3s include the opening cysteine and the closing phenylalanine or tryptophan. Each record gives: D gene, V gene, clone size, J gene, CDR3 DNA, CDR3 protein. A D gene is named only where the DNA matches it firmly. The listing skips clone size in some rows; elsewhere it reads once, few, many or a size class.

>TRBD2|TRBV9|.|TRBJ2-5
TGTGCCAGCAGCGTAGGGGTAGCGGGGGGCCAAGAGACCCAGTACTTC
CASSVGVAGGQETQYF
>.|TRBV10-1|.|TRBJ2-7
TGCGCCAGCAGTAACACCGCCTACGAGCAGTACTTC
CASSNTAYEQYF
>TRBD2|TRBV7-9|.|TRBJ2-5
TGTGCCAGCAGCTTAGGTGGACTAGGAGGGGTAGAGACCCAGTACTTC
CASSLGGLGGVETQYF
>.|TRBV24-1|few|TRBJ2-6
TGTGCCACCAGTGGAGGCAGGGGCCCCTCTGGGGCCAACGTCCTGACTTTC
CATSGGRGPSGANVLTF
>.|TRBV4-2|.|TRBJ1-3
TGTGCCAGCAGCCAAGAGGCGGGCGGCACTGGAAACACCATATATTTT
CASSQEAGGTGNTIYF
>.|TRBV5-4|.|TRBJ2-1
TGTGCCAGCAGCTTGTCCCTTCAGGAGCAGTTCTTC
CASSLSLQEQFF
>.|TRBV7-8|.|TRBJ1-1
TGTGCCAGCAGCTTAACGGGTAGGGGTACTGAAGCTTTCTTT
CASSLTGRGTEAFF
>TRBD2|TRBV10-2|few|TRBJ2-6
TGCGCCAGCAGTCCTAGCGGAAGTTACTCTGGGGCCAACGTCCTGACTTTC
CASSPSGSYSGANVLTF
>.|TRBV19|.|TRBJ2-5
TGTGCCAGTAGTCCACAGGGGAGGGAGACCCAGTACTTC
CASSPQGRETQYF
>.|TRBV28|.|TRBJ2-7
TGTGCCAGCAGTTTGCGGTACGAGCAGTACTTC
CASSLRYEQYF
>TRBD1|TRBV5-5|.|TRBJ1-3
TGTGCCAGCAGCTGGGAGACAGGGGCTGGAAACACCATATATTTT
CASSWETGAGNTIYF
>.|TRBV28|.|TRBJ1-2
TGTGCCGCAGGAACCGAAAACTCACAGGGAGCGGGGGGCTACACCTTC
CAAGTENSQGAGGYTF
>TRBD1|TRBV2|.|TRBJ1-5
TGTGCCAGCAGAGTGGACAGGGGACAGCCCCAGCATTTT
CASRVDRGQPQHF
>TRBD1|TRBV28|.|TRBJ1-6
TGTGCCAGCAGTTCATCCGGGACAGGGCACTCACCCCTCCACTTT
CASSSSGTGHSPLHF
>.|TRBV21-1|once|TRBJ1-1
TGTGCCAGCATTCTGTCGAACACTGAAGCTTTCTTT
CASILSNTEAFF
>.|TRBV10-3|.|TRBJ1-1
TGTGCCATCAGTGGGAGGGAAAACACTGAAGCTTTCTTT
CAISGRENTEAFF
>TRBD2|TRBV4-1|.|TRBJ2-1
TGCGCCAGCAGCCAACTAGCGGGGGGGCCTAGTGAGCAGTTCTTC
CASSQLAGGPSEQFF
>TRBD1|TRBV5-1|.|TRBJ1-4
TGCGCCAGCAGCTTGGTGGGCAGGGGGGCCGAAAAACTGTTTTTT
CASSLVGRGAEKLFF
>TRBD1|TRBV13|.|TRBJ1-1
TGTGCCAGCAGCTTAGCGGGACAGGGTTACACTGAAGCTTTCTTT
CASSLAGQGYTEAFF
>.|TRBV5-5|.|TRBJ1-1
TGTGCCAGCAGTCTCGGCACTGAAGCTTTCTTT
CASSLGTEAFF
>.|TRBV19|.|TRBJ2-6
TGTGCCAGTAGTATAGTCCGGGGGACTGGGGCCAACGTCCTGACTTTC
CASSIVRGTGANVLTF
>.|TRBV28|.|TRBJ1-4
TGTGCCAGCGTTAGAGGGGAGGGAGAAAAACTGTTTTTT
CASVRGEGEKLFF
>.|TRBV4-2|.|TRBJ2-1
TGTGCCAGCAGCCAAGTCGGTCTAAGCTCCTACAATGAGCAGTTCTTC
CASSQVGLSSYNEQFF
>TRBD2|TRBV2|.|TRBJ2-3
TGTGCCAGCAAGCGGGATCAGTGGGATACGCAGTATTTT
CASKRDQWDTQYF
>.|TRBV28|.|TRBJ1-5
TGTGCCAGCAGTTTACCCGGGGGGCCTATGACAGTGTTCGGTCAGCCCCAGCATTTT
CASSLPGGPMTVFGQPQHF
>.|TRBV4-1|.|TRBJ1-4
TGCGCCAGCAGCCAATTTCCCACAGGGTACGTTAATGAAAAACTGTTTTTT
CASSQFPTGYVNEKLFF
>.|TRBV19|.|TRBJ1-1
TGTGCCAGTAGTATCCCGTACATGAACACTGAAGCTTTCTTT
CASSIPYMNTEAFF
>.|TRBV28|.|TRBJ1-5
TGTGCCAGCAGTGGCAGGGTTCAGCCCCAGCATTTT
CASSGRVQPQHF
>TRBD2|TRBV13|.|TRBJ2-1
TGTGCCAGCAGCTCAGCCCTAGCGGGAGATTACAATGAGCAGTTCTTC
CASSSALAGDYNEQFF
>.|TRBV12-3/TRBV12-4|once|TRBJ1-2
TGTGCCAGCAGCTTCAGGGAAGACTATGGCTACACCTTC
CASSFREDYGYTF
>.|TRBV19|.|TRBJ1-2
TGTGCCAGTAGTATAGGAAGACAGAAGGGCTACACCTTC
CASSIGRQKGYTF
>.|TRBV19|.|TRBJ2-2
TGTGCCAGTAGTATAAGATCCGGCGGGGGCGGGGGCACCGGGGAGCTGTTTTTT
CASSIRSGGGGGTGELFF
>.|TRBV28|.|TRBJ1-1
TGTGGGGCCACCACCGGGGGGGGCGCTGAAGCTTTCTTT
CGATTGGGAEAFF
>TRBD1|TRBV10-1|.|TRBJ2-7
TGCGCCAGCAGTGAGTTTGGTACAGGGGGCATCTACGAGCAGTACTTC
CASSEFGTGGIYEQYF
>.|TRBV18|.|TRBJ2-7
TGTGCCAGCTCACCAACGGACAGAGTCGATGGGCAGTACTTC
CASSPTDRVDGQYF
>.|TRBV3-1/TRBV3-2|.|TRBJ2-1
TGTGCCAGCAGCCCAGAGACCGGAGAGCACAATGAGCAGTTCTTC
CASSPETGEHNEQFF
>.|TRBV5-1|.|TRBJ1-1
TGCGCCAGCAGCTTGGGTGGAGGGAGAGCTGAAGCTTTCTTT
CASSLGGGRAEAFF
>.|TRBV7-2|.|TRBJ1-2
TGTGCCAGCAGTCCTTTTCAGGACGCTAACGGGGACTATGGCTACACCTTC
CASSPFQDANGDYGYTF
>TRBD1|TRBV6-5|.|TRBJ1-2
TGTGCCAGCAGTACAGGGGATCGGGGCTACACCTTC
CASSTGDRGYTF
>TRBD1|TRBV7-2|.|TRBJ1-2
TGTGCCAGCAGCCAAAATGTGGGACAGTATGGCTACACCTTC
CASSQNVGQYGYTF
>.|TRBV19|.|TRBJ1-2
TGTGCCAGTAGTAAAAACAGGGACGAAGGCTATGGCTACACCTTC
CASSKNRDEGYGYTF
>.|TRBV5-1|.|TRBJ2-7
TGCGCCAGCAGCTACAGCTCCTACGAGCAGTACTTC
CASSYSSYEQYF
>.|TRBV6-5|.|TRBJ1-5
TGTGCAAGTGGGAGTAGCAATCAGCCCCAGCATTTT
CASGSSNQPQHF
>.|TRBV27|.|TRBJ1-3
TGTGCCAGCAGTCCCTTCGGTGGAAACACCATATATTTT
CASSPFGGNTIYF
>.|TRBV5-1|.|TRBJ1-2
TGCGCCAGCAGCCCGGTAGGACAACAAGCCTATGGCTACACCTTC
CASSPVGQQAYGYTF
>.|TRBV11-2|.|TRBJ2-7
TGTGCCAGCAGCTTAGTAGTGGAGCAGTACTTC
CASSLVVEQYF
>TRBD2|TRBV5-4|.|TRBJ2-2
TGTGCCAGCCGTTGGGGGGGAGGCACCGGGGAGCTGTTTTTT
CASRWGGGTGELFF
>.|TRBV30|.|TRBJ2-2
TGTGCCTGGAGTGTGGCCCTTCTCGCCGGGGAGCTGTTTTTT
CAWSVALLAGELFF
>.|TRBV14|.|TRBJ1-2
TGTGCCAGCAGCCAAGATACAGGGACAACTTATGGCTACACCTTC
CASSQDTGTTYGYTF
>.|TRBV11-1|.|TRBJ2-6
TGTGCCAGCAGCTCGATAACAACCTCTGGGGCCAACGTCCTGACTTTC
CASSSITTSGANVLTF